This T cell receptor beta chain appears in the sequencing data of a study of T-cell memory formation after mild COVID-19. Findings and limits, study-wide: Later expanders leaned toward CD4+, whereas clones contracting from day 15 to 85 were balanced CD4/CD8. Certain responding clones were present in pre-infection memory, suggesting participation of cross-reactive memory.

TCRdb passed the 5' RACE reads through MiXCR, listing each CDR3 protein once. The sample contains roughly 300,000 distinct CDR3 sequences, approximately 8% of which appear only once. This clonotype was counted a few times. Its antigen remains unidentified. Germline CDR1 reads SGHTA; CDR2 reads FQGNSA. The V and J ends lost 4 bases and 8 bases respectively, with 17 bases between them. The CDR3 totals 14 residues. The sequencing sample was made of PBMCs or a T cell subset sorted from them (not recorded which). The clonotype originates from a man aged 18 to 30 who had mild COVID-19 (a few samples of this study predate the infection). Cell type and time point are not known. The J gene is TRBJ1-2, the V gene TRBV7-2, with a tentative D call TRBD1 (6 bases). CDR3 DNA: TGTGCCAGCAGCTCAGATCGCCAGGGGCAGGGCTACACCTTC. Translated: CASSSDRQGQGYTF.